The next 31 T cell receptor beta chains were all read from a single sample in a study of blood T cell repertoires in COVID-19. Clones were sequenced by immunoSEQ multiplex PCR, and TCRdb holds only the in-frame ones, with some missing. The sample lists about 36,000 clones, roughly four fifths seen once, with about 42% in the top ten. The sequencing input was peripheral blood. All receptors derive from a human donor in a cohort sampled during active or convalescent COVID-19. The donor label of this sample is uncertain.

The chain uses TRBV6-5 and TRBJ2-3; no reliable D call. Trimming left V 5 bases short and J 0 bases short, with 3 bases between. The CDR3 runs to 12 residues. In germline, CDR1 is MNHEY, CDR2 SVGAGI. CDR3 protein: CASSLSTDTQYF. The CDR3 region has the DNA TGTGCCAGCAGTCTCAGCACAGATACGCAGTATTTT.

The chain is built from TRBV27 and TRBJ1-6; no firm D call. The germline V gene encodes CDR1 MNHEY and CDR2 SMNVEV (reference sequence). V shed 2 bases and J shed 11 bases, with 13 bases lying between them. The CDR3 loop spans 14 amino acids. The CDR3 here is CASSLERGRTPLHF. In nucleotides, the CDR3 is TGTGCCAGCAGTTTAGAGCGGGGTAGGACACCCCTCCACTTT.

The chain links TRBV24-1 to TRBJ2-1; TRBD2 matches 10 bases. V gave up 3 bases and J gave up 6 bases; unmatched junction bases: 7. The CDR3 length is 16 residues. Per germline, CDR1 KGHDR and CDR2 SFDVKD. The CDR3 sequence is CATSDPASGRVNEQFF. The CDR3 region has the DNA TGTGCCACCAGTGATCCTGCTAGCGGGAGAGTCAATGAGCAGTTCTTC.

The chain carries TRBV25-1 and TRBJ2-3, with a weak D call TRBD2 (6 bases). This CDR3 is 16 amino acids long. Germline CDR1 reads MGHDK; CDR2 reads SYGVNS. Trimming cost V 4 bases and J 1 base, with 15 bases left between them. In nucleotides, the CDR3 is TGTGCCAGCAGTGGAGGCGGGATTCGGGGCACAGATACGCAGTATTTT. This encodes CASSGGGIRGTDTQYF.

The gene calls are TRBV5-1 and TRBJ2-5; 7 bases fit TRBD2. V gave up 1 base and J gave up 1 base; unmatched junction bases: 4. The CDR3 runs 15 residues. CDR1 is SGHRS, CDR2 YFSETQ, per germline. This chain's CDR3 is CASSLTSAGQETQYF. The CDR3 region has the DNA TGCGCCAGCAGCTTGACTAGCGCCGGCCAAGAGACCCAGTACTTC. The whole variable domain, filled in from reference TRBV5-1 and TRBJ2-5, reads KAGVTQTPRYLIKTRGQQVTLSCSPISGHRSVSWYQQTPGQGLQFLFEYFSETQRNKGNFPGRFSGRQFSNSRSEMNVSTLELGDSALYLCASSLTSAGQETQYFGPGTRLLVL.

The chain couples TRBV30 to TRBJ2-3; 9 nucleotides align to TRBD2. The V and J ends lost 2 bases and 2 bases, in that order; junction bases with no gene match: 11. This CDR3 spans 17 amino acids. In germline, CDR1 is GTSNPN, CDR2 SVGIG (reference sequence). The CDR3, as DNA: TGTGCCTGGAGTCGGGTGGGGCTAGCGGGACCCACAGATACGCAGTATTTT. Its protein product is CAWSRVGLAGPTDTQYF.

The V gene is TRBV30, the J gene TRBJ1-2, with 8 bases fitting TRBD1. J lost 7 bases, V lost 1 base, and 5 bases had no gene match. The CDR3 sequence is 13 residues long. Germline V gives CDR1 GTSNPN, CDR2 SVGIG (reference sequence). CDR3 sequence (DNA): TGTGCCTGGAGTGATGGACAGGGTAGTGGCTACACCTTC. Translation gives CAWSDGQGSGYTF.

This chain links TRBV4-2 with TRBJ2-1; TRBD2 aligns across 7 bases. The germline V gene has CDR1 LGHNA and CDR2 YNFKEQ. The CDR3 has 16 amino acids. J was trimmed by 5 bases and V by 3 bases; bases with no gene match: 10. CDR3 in amino acids: CASSHYASGENNEQFF. CDR3 nucleotides: TGTGCCAGCAGCCACTATGCTAGCGGAGAAAACAATGAGCAGTTCTTC.

This clone was seen a handful of times. The chain carries TRBV4-3 and TRBJ1-2; TRBD1 matches 9 bases. V lost 4 bases, J lost 6 bases, and 9 bases stayed unmatched. The CDR3 has 15 residues. The germline gives CDR1 LGHNA, CDR2 YSLEER. In DNA, the CDR3 is TGCGCCAGCAGCCGTCGTTACAGGGGGCAAGATGGCTACACCTTC. As protein: CASSRRYRGQDGYTF.

V usage is TRBV9 and J usage is TRBJ2-6; possible D gene TRBD2, 6 bases. Germline V gene sequence: CDR1 SGDLS, CDR2 YYNGEE. The length of the CDR3 is 16 residues. V was shortened by 4 bases and J by 0 bases, with 11 bases between the two germline ends. CDR3 residues: CASSPPGSSGANVLTF. The CDR3 DNA reads as TGTGCCAGCAGCCCCCCCGGGAGCTCTGGGGCCAACGTCCTGACTTTC.

This clone turned up a few times. The same CDR3 also results from other DNA sequences found in this sample. DNA of the CDR3: TGTGCCAGCAGTGAAAGGGCTAGCGGATCCTACGAGCAGTACTTC. It yields the protein CASSERASGSYEQYF. This sequence joins TRBV6-1 and TRBJ2-7; 7 bases align to TRBD2. V trimming: 2 bases; J trimming: 1 base; junction bases outside the gene matches: 5. The CDR3 has 15 amino acids. Per the germline V gene, CDR1 is MNHNS and CDR2 is SASEGT.

CDR3 nucleotides: TGTGCCACCAGACCGACAGGGCGGGATCAGCCCCAGCATTTT. Translated, it gives CATRPTGRDQPQHF. The chain has TRBV24-1 and TRBJ1-5; TRBD1 matches at 7 bases. The CDR3 contains 14 residues. Trimming took 7 bases from V and 5 from J; bases not matched to a gene: 7. Germline CDR1 KGHDR, CDR2 SFDVKD.

This clone appeared once. The chain employs TRBV24-1 and TRBJ2-5; TRBD1 matches 11 bases. V trimming: 0 bases; J trimming: 5 bases; junction bases outside the gene matches: 7. Germline CDR1 reads KGHDR; CDR2 reads SFDVKD. The CDR3 is 17 amino acids. The CDR3 is CATSDLTGTGGAETQYF. Here the CDR3 DNA reads TGTGCCACCAGTGATTTGACCGGGACAGGGGGTGCGGAGACCCAGTACTTC.

Worth noting for this clone: Other DNA sequences of this sample code for an identical CDR3. The chain has TRBV11-2 and TRBJ1-1, with 12 bases that match TRBD1. CDR1 SGHAT and CDR2 FQNNGV come from the germline V gene. With V trimmed by 5 bases and J by 3 bases, 13 bases remained unmatched. CDR3 length: 18 amino acids. The CDR3 DNA follows: TGTGCCAGCAGCACGGAGGGACAGGGGGCGCGAGGGGACACTGAAGCTTTCTTT. Translated, it gives CASSTEGQGARGDTEAFF.

This clone was counted a single time. This chain uses TRBV3-1 (or the pseudogene TRBV3-2) with TRBJ1-2; D possibly corresponds to TRBD1 (6 bases). The V end lost 5 bases, the J end lost 5 bases, and 12 bases lay between the germline ends. From germline, CDR1 is LGHDT and CDR2 YNNKEL (reference sequence). CDR3 size: 13 residues. CDR3 sequence: CASSFRTAYGYTF. DNA of the CDR3: TGTGCCAGCAGCTTCAGGACAGCTTATGGCTACACCTTC.

The J gene is TRBJ2-2, the V gene TRBV10-1; D is undetermined. Germline-derived CDR1 and CDR2 are WNHNN and SYGVQD (reference sequence). This CDR3 comprises 16 residues. V dropped 6 bases and J dropped 1 base, with 15 bases sitting between them. CDR3 in DNA: TGCGCCAGCAGACCGTCCTTGCGATGGAACACCGGGGAGCTGTTTTTT. Amino acid sequence: CASRPSLRWNTGELFF.

The V and J genes are TRBV5-4 and TRBJ1-1; D might be TRBD1 (5 bases). With 4 bases removed from V and 5 bases from J, the gap between germline ends came to 15 bases. The CDR3 runs 14 residues. Germline-derived CDR1 and CDR2 are SGHNT and YYREEE (reference sequence). The CDR3 DNA is TGTGCCAGCAGCAGCCCTCAAGGGGTTACTGAAGCTTTCTTT. Its translation is CASSSPQGVTEAFF.

The chain employs TRBV9 and TRBJ1-2; TRBD1 aligns across 10 bases. The germline V gene has CDR1 SGDLS and CDR2 YYNGEE. CDR3 size: 17 residues. Trimming took 0 bases from V and 5 from J; bases not matched to a gene: 10. In DNA, the CDR3 is TGTGCCAGCAGCGTAGCTACGACAGGGGGCACCGGATATGGCTACACCTTC. It is translated as CASSVATTGGTGYGYTF.

This clone was detected only once. The rearrangement joins TRBV30 to TRBJ1-1, with a tentative D call TRBD1 (6 bases). Germline CDR1 GTSNPN, CDR2 SVGIG (reference sequence). V shed 1 base and J shed 7 bases, with 19 bases lying between them. The CDR3 is 15 residues long. This CDR3 reads CAWSGLGASGSEAFF. Written as DNA, the CDR3 is TGTGCCTGGAGTGGCCTGGGGGCTTCGGGGAGTGAAGCTTTCTTT. Using reference TRBV30 and TRBJ1-1 for the parts outside the CDR3, the full variable domain is SQTIHQWPATLVQPVGSPLSLECTVEGTSNPNLYWYRQAAGRGLQLLFYSVGIGQISSEVPQNLSASRPQDRQFILSSKKLLLSDSGFYLCAWSGLGASGSEAFFGQGTRLTVV.

The chain is built from TRBV5-4 and TRBJ1-1, with 7 bases fitting TRBD1. V was pared by 10 bases and J by 3 bases, with 15 bases of the junction left unmatched. Germline CDR1 SGHNT, CDR2 YYREEE (reference sequence). The CDR3 is 15 residues long. CDR3 sequence (DNA): TGTGCCGCCCGGCCGAGGGGGCCTTCGGACACTGAAGCTTTCTTT. Its translation is CAARPRGPSDTEAFF.

CDR3 sequence (DNA): TGTGCCACCGCCCGGGGGGGGAGTCAGCCCCAGCATTTT. It yields the protein CATARGGSQPQHF. V is TRBV2 and J is TRBJ1-5; TRBD1 might be the D (5 bases). The CDR3 runs to 13 residues. The V end lost 10 bases, the J end lost 6 bases, and 16 bases lay between the germline ends. Germline CDR1 reads SNHLY; CDR2 reads FYNNEI.

This chain uses TRBV10-3 with TRBJ1-5, with D maybe TRBD1 (5 bases). Germline V gene sequence: CDR1 ENHRY, CDR2 SYGVKD. Trimming cost V 5 bases and J 9 bases, with 14 bases left between them. The CDR3 sequence is 13 residues long. The CDR3 DNA reads TGTGCCATCAGTCCAGAGGAGGGGCTGCCCCAGCATTTT. It is translated as CAISPEEGLPQHF.

The V and J genes are TRBV7-2 and TRBJ1-2; TRBD1 might be the D (5 bases). V was shortened by 3 bases and J by 6 bases, with 17 bases between the two germline ends. CDR3 length: 15 amino acids. The germline CDR1 and CDR2 sequences are SGHTA and FQGNSA. CDR3 in amino acids: CASSLDTTAYDGYTF. The CDR3 DNA reads TGTGCCAGCAGCTTGGATACGACAGCATATGATGGCTACACCTTC.

J is TRBJ1-6 and V is TRBV6-1, with D possibly TRBD1 on 5 matching bases. There are 13 residues in the CDR3. V shed 0 bases and J shed 10 bases, with 7 bases lying between them. CDR1 and CDR2 from the germline V gene are MNHNS and SASEGT. In DNA, the CDR3 is TGTGCCAGCAGTGAAGCGAAGGGGTCACCCCTCCACTTT. This gives the protein CASSEAKGSPLHF.

V usage is TRBV10-3 and J usage is TRBJ1-2, with 7 bases lining up with TRBD1. Trimming at V came to 6 bases and at J to 6 bases, leaving 4 bases not matched to a gene. This CDR3 has 12 amino acids. Germline V gene sequence: CDR1 ENHRY, CDR2 SYGVKD. DNA for the CDR3: TGTGCCATCAGGTTTGACAGGGATGGCTACACCTTC. It specifies CAIRFDRDGYTF.

The chain is built from TRBV7-2 and TRBJ2-7, with D uncertain. CDR1 and CDR2 (germline): SGHTA, FQGNSA. Trimming left V 5 bases short and J 0 bases short, with 8 bases between. This CDR3 is 13 amino acids long. CDR3 in DNA: TGTGCCAGCAGCCCCTCGGGCTCCTACGAGCAGTACTTC. Amino acids: CASSPSGSYEQYF.

The genes are TRBV9 and TRBJ2-1; TRBD2 matches at 9 bases. CDR3 size: 13 residues. The ends lost 0 bases at V and 12 bases at J; junction bases unmatched: 4. Per the germline V gene, CDR1 is SGDLS and CDR2 is YYNGEE. CDR3 sequence: CASSVGPSGVQFF. CDR3 DNA: TGTGCCAGCAGCGTAGGGCCTAGCGGGGTGCAGTTCTTC.

The genes are TRBV24-1 and TRBJ2-7; 9 nucleotides match TRBD1. This CDR3 has 14 amino acids. V was pared by 4 bases and J by 7 bases, with 7 bases of the junction left unmatched. From germline, CDR1 is KGHDR and CDR2 SFDVKD. As DNA, the CDR3 is TGTGCCACCAGTGACCCGGACAGGGGAGGGGAGCAGTACTTC. This sequence encodes CATSDPDRGGEQYF.

The genes are TRBV29-1 and TRBJ1-1; TRBD1 matches 8 bases. After removal of 2 bases from V and 2 bases from J, the junction contained 1 base not matched to a gene. Germline V gene data show CDR1 as SQVTM and CDR2 as ANQGSEA. The CDR3 extends over 13 amino acids. CDR3 sequence reads: CSVETGGNTEAFF. The CDR3 DNA follows: TGCAGCGTTGAAACAGGGGGAAACACTGAAGCTTTCTTT.

This CDR3 reads CASSQVSTGTVLAGHYEQYF. CDR3 DNA: TGCGCCAGCAGCCAAGTTTCGACCGGGACAGTACTAGCGGGACACTACGAGCAGTACTTC. The V call is TRBV4-1, the J call TRBJ2-7; 10 bases line up with TRBD2. The CDR3 totals 20 residues. V gave up 1 base and J gave up 3 bases; unmatched junction bases: 18. CDR1 and CDR2 (germline): MGHRA, YSYEKL.

This chain joins TRBV7-3 and TRBJ2-1; TRBD2 matches at 7 bases. The CDR3 extends over 13 amino acids. The ends lost 5 bases at V and 8 bases at J; junction bases unmatched: 6. The V gene's germline CDR1 is SGHTA and CDR2 FQGTGA. The CDR3 reads CASSRAGSDEQFF. The CDR3 DNA reads TGTGCCAGCAGCCGAGCGGGATCAGATGAGCAGTTCTTC.